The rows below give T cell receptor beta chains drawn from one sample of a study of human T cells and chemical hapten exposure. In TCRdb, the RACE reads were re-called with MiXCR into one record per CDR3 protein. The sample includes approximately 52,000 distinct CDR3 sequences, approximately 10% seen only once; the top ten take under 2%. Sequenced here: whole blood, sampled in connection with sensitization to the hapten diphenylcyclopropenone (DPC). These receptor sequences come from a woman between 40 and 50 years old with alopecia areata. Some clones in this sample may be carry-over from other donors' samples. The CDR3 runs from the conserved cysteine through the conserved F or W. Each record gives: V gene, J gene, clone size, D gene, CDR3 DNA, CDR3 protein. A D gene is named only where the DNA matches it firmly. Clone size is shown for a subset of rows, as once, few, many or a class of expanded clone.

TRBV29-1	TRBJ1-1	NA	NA	TGCAGCGTTGAAGAGGTTGGGATTGAAGCTTTCTTT	CSVEEVGIEAFF
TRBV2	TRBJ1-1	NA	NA	TGTGCCAGCACTAAGCGGGCTGAAGCTTTCTTT	CASTKRAEAFF
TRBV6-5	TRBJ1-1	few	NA	TGTGCCAGCACCGTAAGGGGGGGTCCTGAAGCTTTCTTT	CASTVRGGPEAFF
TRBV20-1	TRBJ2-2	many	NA	TGCAGTGCTAGGTTCGGAAGCACCGGGGAGCTGTTTTTT	CSARFGSTGELFF
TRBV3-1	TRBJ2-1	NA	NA	TGTGCCAGCAGCATCCAGGGGGGCTCCGGCAATGAGCAGTTCTTC	CASSIQGGSGNEQFF
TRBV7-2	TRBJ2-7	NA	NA	TGTGCCAGCAGCGCCCTCTCCGAGCAGTACTTC	CASSALSEQYF
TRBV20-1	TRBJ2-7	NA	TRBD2	TGCAGTGCTAGATCTAGCGGTGACTACGAGCAGTACTTC	CSARSSGDYEQYF
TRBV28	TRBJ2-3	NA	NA	TGTGCCAGCAGTCCCAATCCTAGCGCTCTCACAGATACGCAGTATTTT	CASSPNPSALTDTQYF
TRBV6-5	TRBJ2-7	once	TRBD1	TGTGCCAGCAGGTCCACCTGGACAGGGATAGAGCAGTACTTC	CASRSTWTGIEQYF
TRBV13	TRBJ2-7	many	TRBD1	TGTGCCAGCAGCTTAGCACCGGGACAGGGCGCCCACGAGCAGTACTTC	CASSLAPGQGAHEQYF
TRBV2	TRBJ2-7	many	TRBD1	TGTGCCAGCAGTGCCGGACAGGGGGCGGGCGAGCAGTACTTC	CASSAGQGAGEQYF
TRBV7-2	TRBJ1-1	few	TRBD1	TGTGCCAGCAGCTTGACAGGGGCTAAGAACACTGAAGCTTTCTTT	CASSLTGAKNTEAFF
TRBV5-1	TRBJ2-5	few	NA	TGCGCCAGCAGCCGACAGACCTTCCAAGAGACCCAGTACTTC	CASSRQTFQETQYF
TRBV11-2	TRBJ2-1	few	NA	TGTGCCAGCAGCCCGCAGGGGCCAAACAATGAGCAGTTCTTC	CASSPQGPNNEQFF
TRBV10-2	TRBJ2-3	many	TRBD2	TGCGCCAGCTTTCCGGGACTAGCGGACTACACAGATACGCAGTATTTT	CASFPGLADYTDTQYF
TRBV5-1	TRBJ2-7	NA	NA	TGCGCCAGCAGCCGGGATGAAGAGCAGTACTTC	CASSRDEEQYF
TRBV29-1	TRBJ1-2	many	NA	TGCAGCGTTGTAGAATCTACTACTAACTATGGCTACACCTTC	CSVVESTTNYGYTF
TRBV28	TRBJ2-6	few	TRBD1	TGTGCCAGCAGTTCCGGGACAGGGGTGTCTGGGGCCAACGTCCTGACTTTC	CASSSGTGVSGANVLTF
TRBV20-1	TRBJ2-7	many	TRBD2	TGCAGTGCTAGATCCGGACTAGCGGGGGGCTACGAGCAGTACTTC	CSARSGLAGGYEQYF
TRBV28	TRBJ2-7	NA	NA	TGTGCCAGCATGGGTCAGCTCTACGAGCAGTACTTC	CASMGQLYEQYF
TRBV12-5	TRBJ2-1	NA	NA	TGTGCTAGTGGACTGGGGACTCGGAATGAGCAGTTCTTC	CASGLGTRNEQFF
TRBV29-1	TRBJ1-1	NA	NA	TGCAGCGGGCTGGGAGGAAACACTGAAGCTTTCTTT	CSGLGGNTEAFF
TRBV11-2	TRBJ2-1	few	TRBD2	TGTGCCAGCAGCGCTCCGGGGGGGTCCTACAATGAGCAGTTCTTC	CASSAPGGSYNEQFF
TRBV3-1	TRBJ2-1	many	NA	TGTGCCAGCAGCATGACGAACAATGAGCAGTTCTTC	CASSMTNNEQFF
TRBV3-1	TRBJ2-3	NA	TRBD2	TGTGCCAGCAGCCAAGATCGCCTAGCGGCGGGGGATACGCAGTATTTT	CASSQDRLAAGDTQYF
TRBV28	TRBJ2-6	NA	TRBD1	TGTGCCAGCCAGACAGGGTACCACTCTGGGGCCAACGTCCTGACTTTC	CASQTGYHSGANVLTF
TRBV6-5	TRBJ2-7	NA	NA	TGTGCCAGCAGGCTTAGGGGCGAGCAGTACTTC	CASRLRGEQYF
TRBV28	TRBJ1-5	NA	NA	TGTGCCAGCAGTCCCCCTTGGGGCAATCAGCCCCAGCATTTT	CASSPPWGNQPQHF
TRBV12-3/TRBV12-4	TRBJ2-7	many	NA	TGTGCCAGCAGGCGGGACTCCTACGAGCAGTACTTC	CASRRDSYEQYF
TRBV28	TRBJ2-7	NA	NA	TGTGCCAGCAGTTCCTCTCTCTTAGAGCAGTACTTC	CASSSSLLEQYF
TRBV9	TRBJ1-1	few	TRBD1	TGTGCCAGCAGCGTGGCAGGGGGCAACACTGAAGCTTTCTTT	CASSVAGGNTEAFF
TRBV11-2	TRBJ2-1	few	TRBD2	TGTGCCAGCAGCTTAGTTTGGACTAGCGTCGGCAATGAGCAGTTCTTC	CASSLVWTSVGNEQFF
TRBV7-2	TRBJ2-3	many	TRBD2	TGTGCCAGCAGCTTAGGACGGGGGGGCCAAAATACGCAGTATTTT	CASSLGRGGQNTQYF
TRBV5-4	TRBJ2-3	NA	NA	TGTGCCAGCAGCTTGTTTCTCGATACGCAGTATTTT	CASSLFLDTQYF
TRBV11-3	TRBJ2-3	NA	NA	TGTGCCAGCAGCTTAGAAGGCCGGAACACAGATACGCAGTATTTT	CASSLEGRNTDTQYF
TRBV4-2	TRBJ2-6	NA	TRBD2	TGTGCCAGCAGCCTTGCGGGGACTACTGGGGCCAACGTCCTGACTTTC	CASSLAGTTGANVLTF
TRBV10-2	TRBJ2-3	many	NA	TGCGCCGGTGGGGGGGATACGCAGTATTTT	CAGGGDTQYF
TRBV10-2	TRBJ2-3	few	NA	TGCGCCAGCAGTGAGTCCCTAATCACAGATACGCAGTATTTT	CASSESLITDTQYF
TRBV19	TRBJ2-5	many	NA	TGTGCCAGTAGTATTGGAGCAGGGGTAGAGACCCAGTACTTC	CASSIGAGVETQYF
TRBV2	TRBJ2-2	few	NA	TGTGCCAGAGGACCGGGACGGGCCCCCACCGGGGAGCTGTTTTTT	CARGPGRAPTGELFF
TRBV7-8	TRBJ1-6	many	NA	TGTGCCAGCAGCTCCCAGGGTTGGGGCGATTCACCCCTCCACTTT	CASSSQGWGDSPLHF
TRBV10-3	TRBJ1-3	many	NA	TGTGCCATCAGCCCGGGAGGGAACTCTGGAAACACCATATATTTT	CAISPGGNSGNTIYF
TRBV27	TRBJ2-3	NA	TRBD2	TGTGCCAGCAGATTAAGTTGGACTAGCGGGAGGCGAGTAGATACGCAGTATTTT	CASRLSWTSGRRVDTQYF
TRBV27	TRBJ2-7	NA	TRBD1	TGTGCCAGCAGTTTAAGGACAGGAGGATCCTACGAGCAGTACTTC	CASSLRTGGSYEQYF
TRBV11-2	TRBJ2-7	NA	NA	TGTGCCAGCAGCTTAGATCTAGCATGGGAGCAGTACTTC	CASSLDLAWEQYF
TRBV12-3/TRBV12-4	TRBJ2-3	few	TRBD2	TGTGCCAGCAGTCAACTAGCGGTTACTAGCACAGATACGCAGTATTTT	CASSQLAVTSTDTQYF
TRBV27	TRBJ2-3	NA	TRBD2	TGTGCCAGCAAGGGACTAACCAATGCAGATACGCAGTATTTT	CASKGLTNADTQYF
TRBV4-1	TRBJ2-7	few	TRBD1	TGCGCCAGCAGCCAACTTTGGACAGGGGTTGACAACGAGCAGTACTTC	CASSQLWTGVDNEQYF
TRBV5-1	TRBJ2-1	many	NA	TGCGCCAGCAGCGTAATTCAGGGCGTATACAATGAGCAGTTCTTC	CASSVIQGVYNEQFF
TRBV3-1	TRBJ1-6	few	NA	TGTGCCAGCAGCCAAGGATTTGCGACTCCAAGCTCCTATAATTCACCCCTCCACTTT	CASSQGFATPSSYNSPLHF
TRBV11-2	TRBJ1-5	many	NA	TGTGCCAGCAGCTTAGGTTTAGGGCCTAATCAGCCCCAGCATTTT	CASSLGLGPNQPQHF